This T cell receptor beta chain originates from a study of cytomegalovirus exposure and HLA in healthy donors. Whole-study findings and limits: Later work found most CMV-associated TCR beta chains apparently HLA-restricted. An assumption of roughly uniform sequencing depth across donors underlay the presence/absence analyses. Most TCR sequences were uncommon, yet certain public TCRs appeared in many donors. The authors reported that TCR beta sequences could predict HLA-A and HLA-B alleles. These predictions were accurate for most subjects in the first cohort.

The PCR employed 60 Vbeta primers together with 13 Jbeta primers. Profiled with immunoSEQ multiplex PCR; TCRdb holds only in-frame clones, not every one. The sample consists of about 160,000 clones, just under 75% of them appearing once. Regarding this clone: Its antigen is currently unknown.

Sequencing used PBMCs. This clonotype was sampled from a woman younger than 30 in good health and CMV-seronegative.

Written as DNA, the CDR3 is TGTGCCAGCAGTGAATACCAAGGGACAGGGAATGAAAAACTGTTTTTT. This gives the protein CASSEYQGTGNEKLFF. The chain has TRBV25-1 and TRBJ1-4, with 9 bases lining up with TRBD1. This CDR3 is built from 16 residues. The J segment lost 5 bases and the V segment lost 0 bases, leaving 4 bases of the junction unmatched. CDR1 and CDR2 from the germline V gene are MGHDK and SYGVNS. The full variable domain, completed using reference TRBV25-1 and TRBJ1-4, is EADIYQTPRYLVIGTGKKITLECSQTMGHDKMYWYQQDPGMELHLIHYSYGVNSTEKGDLSSESTVSRIRTEHFPLTLESARPSHTSQYLCASSEYQGTGNEKLFFGSGTQLSVL.